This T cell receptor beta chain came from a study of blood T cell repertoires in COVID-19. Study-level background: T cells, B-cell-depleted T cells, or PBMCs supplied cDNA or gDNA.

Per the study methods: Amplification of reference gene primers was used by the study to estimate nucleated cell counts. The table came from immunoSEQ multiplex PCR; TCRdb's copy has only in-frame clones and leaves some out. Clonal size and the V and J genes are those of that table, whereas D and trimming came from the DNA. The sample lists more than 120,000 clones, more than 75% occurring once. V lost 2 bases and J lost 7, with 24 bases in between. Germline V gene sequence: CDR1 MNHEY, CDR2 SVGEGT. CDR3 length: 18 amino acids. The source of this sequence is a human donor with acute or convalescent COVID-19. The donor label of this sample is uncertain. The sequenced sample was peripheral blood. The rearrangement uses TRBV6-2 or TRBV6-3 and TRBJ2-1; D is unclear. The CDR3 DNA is TGTGCCAGCAGTTACCCCATCGAGTTTCAGGCCCGAAGGAATGAGCAGTTCTTC. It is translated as CASSYPIEFQARRNEQFF.